This TCR beta chain was observed in a study of blood T cell repertoires in COVID-19. Study-level information: From the United States, Italy and Spain came samples of acute and convalescent COVID-19. Sample material is recorded as cDNA or gDNA derived from T cells, B-cell-depleted T cells, or PBMCs.

Original methodology: Amplification of reference gene primers provided the estimated nucleated cell counts. Libraries were prepared by immunoSEQ multiplex PCR; TCRdb keeps only in-frame clonotypes and omits some of them. D and trimming were read from the DNA, whereas the V and J calls and clone size are those reported in that table. The sample holds some 100,000 clones, around four fifths seen once. CDR1 and CDR2 (germline): SGHNT, YENEEA. V lost 5 bases, J lost 5 bases, and 3 bases stayed unmatched. The length of the CDR3 is 14 residues. Sample: peripheral blood. The chain is built from TRBV11-3 and TRBJ2-1, with 10 bases fitting TRBD2. The origin of this receptor is a man aged 65 to 85 with active or convalescent COVID-19. The CDR3 protein is CASSLAGAHNEQFF. In DNA form, the CDR3 reads TGTGCCAGCAGCCTAGCGGGAGCCCACAATGAGCAGTTCTTC.